This TCR beta chain was sequenced for a study of blood T cell repertoires in COVID-19. Study-level background: Acute and convalescent COVID-19 samples came from the United States, Italy and Spain. T cells, B-cell-depleted T cells, or PBMCs provided the cDNA or gDNA that served as material.

In the study's own analysis: For nucleated cells, counts were estimated from reference gene primer amplification. Measured with immunoSEQ multiplex PCR; TCRdb has only the in-frame clones, and not every one. The V and J calls and clone size come from that table; D and trimming were worked out from the DNA. The sample lists 20,000 to 25,000 clones; 80% to 90% were seen once. The CDR3 sequence is 14 residues long. V dropped 4 bases and J dropped 4; count of bases not matched to a gene: 5. The germline V gene encodes CDR1 SGHAT and CDR2 FQDESV (reference sequence). The source material was peripheral blood. The chain uses TRBV11-1 and TRBJ1-1; 8 bases are shared with TRBD1. The sequence came from a human donor with active COVID-19. The donor label of this sample is uncertain. The CDR3 here is CASSSTTGGTEAFF. DNA for the CDR3: TGTGCCAGCAGCTCAACTACAGGGGGCACTGAAGCTTTCTTT.